The rows below give T cell receptor beta chains drawn from one sample of a study of vaccination and CD4 T cells after COVID-19. TCRdb passed the PCR reads through MiXCR, listing each CDR3 protein once. This table has a few thousand distinct CDR3 sequences, roughly three quarters appearing once. Their antigens remain unidentified. The sequenced sample was CD4+ T cells from blood, cultured in vitro. The origin of the receptors is a human donor who had recovered from COVID-19. CDR3s include the opening cysteine and the closing phenylalanine or tryptophan. Each record gives: CDR3 protein, V gene, J gene.

CASRAVAGELFF	TRBV6-1	TRBJ2-2
CSAREGTASTDTQYF	TRBV20-1	TRBJ2-3
CSAVTGGWTEAFF	TRBV20-1	TRBJ1-1
CASSYSPGQMNTEAFF	TRBV6-5	TRBJ1-1
CSAHRGPGDTGELFF	TRBV20-1	TRBJ2-2
CASSLGRDAEAFF	TRBV7-2	TRBJ1-1
CASSLARKGYTF	TRBV7-2	TRBJ1-2
CASSPSGAAPNQPQHF	TRBV7-9	TRBJ1-5
CASTPTENTEAFF	TRBV5-1	TRBJ1-1
CASSRDPFTVYNGYTF	TRBV5-4	TRBJ1-2
CASSEGQGGTDTQYF	TRBV2	TRBJ2-3
CASSQEVVRGLNQPQHF	TRBV4-1	TRBJ1-5
CSAIIPRGRDQPQHF	TRBV20-1	TRBJ1-5
CSAFSQGPGSNQPQHF	TRBV20-1	TRBJ1-5
CASSWDSEAFF	TRBV19	TRBJ1-1
CASSIDGERFPPFSGANVLTF	TRBV19	TRBJ2-6
CASSTLAGGPPDTQYF	TRBV19	TRBJ2-3
CASSLDWGRGHETQYF	TRBV7-2	TRBJ2-5
CASSSKTGGEWGYGYTF	TRBV5-4	TRBJ1-2
CSARDWYGGGTLEAFF	TRBV20-1	TRBJ1-1
CASSQESRYMSRSPLHF	TRBV4-1	TRBJ1-6
CASSQRPGQSFGYTF	TRBV14	TRBJ1-2
CATSDGQVGSPLHF	TRBV24-1	TRBJ1-6
CASSPMRGGGGQPQHF	TRBV7-2	TRBJ1-5
CAIRDPWRRDWYGYTF	TRBV10-3	TRBJ1-2
CASSPGTTGAYEQYF	TRBV18	TRBJ2-7
CASSYPGQGVIEAFF	TRBV6-5	TRBJ1-1
CSAITPGGGNYGYTF	TRBV20-1	TRBJ1-2
CASSLGGPIPQPQHF	TRBV18	TRBJ1-5